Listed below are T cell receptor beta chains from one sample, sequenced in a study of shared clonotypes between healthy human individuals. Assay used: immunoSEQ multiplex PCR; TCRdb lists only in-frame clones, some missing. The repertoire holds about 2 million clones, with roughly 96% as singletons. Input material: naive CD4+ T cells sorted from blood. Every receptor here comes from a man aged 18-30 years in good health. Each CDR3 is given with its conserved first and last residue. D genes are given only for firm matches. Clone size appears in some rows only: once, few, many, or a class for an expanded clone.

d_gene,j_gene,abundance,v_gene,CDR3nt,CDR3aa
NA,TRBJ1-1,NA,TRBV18,TGTGCCAGCTCACCGAACGAATCGCTGATGAACACTGAAGCTTTCTTT,CASSPNESLMNTEAFF
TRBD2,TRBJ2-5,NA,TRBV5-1,TGCGCCAGCAGCTTTGGGCTAGCGGGGGATCAAGAGACCCAGTACTTC,CASSFGLAGDQETQYF
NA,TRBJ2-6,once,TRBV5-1,TGCGCCAGCAGCTCTAGTTATTCTGGGGCCAACGTCCTGACTTTC,CASSSSYSGANVLTF
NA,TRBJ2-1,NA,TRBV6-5,TGTGCCAGCAGTTACTCTCGGGTTAGGAATGAGCAGTTCTTC,CASSYSRVRNEQFF
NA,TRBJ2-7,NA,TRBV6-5,TGTGCCAGCAGTTCCACCAGGGGGAGGGTAGAGGAGCAGTACTTC,CASSSTRGRVEEQYF
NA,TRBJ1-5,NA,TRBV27,TGTGCCAGCAGTTTAGGTAATAGCAATCAGCCCCAGCATTTT,CASSLGNSNQPQHF
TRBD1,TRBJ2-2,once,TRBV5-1,TGCGCCAGCAGCTTGGGGACTACAGGGGGCGGTGGCACCGGGGAGCTGTTTTTT,CASSLGTTGGGGTGELFF
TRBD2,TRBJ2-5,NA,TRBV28,TGTGCCAGCAGTCTCTCTAGCGGGGGGCTCATCGAGACCCAGTACTTC,CASSLSSGGLIETQYF
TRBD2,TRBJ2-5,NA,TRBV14,TGTGCCAGCAGCCAAGGATTACTAGCGGGAGCGTCCTGGGAGACCCAGTACTTC,CASSQGLLAGASWETQYF
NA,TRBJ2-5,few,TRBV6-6,TGTGCCAGCAGTTACGCGGGGGCACAAGAGACCCAGTACTTC,CASSYAGAQETQYF
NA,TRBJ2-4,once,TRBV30,TGTGCCTGGAGACCTAGCAAAAACATTCAGTACTTC,CAWRPSKNIQYF
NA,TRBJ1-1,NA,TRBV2,TGTGCCAGCAGTGCGGGAATCCTACTAACCGGACGCGAAGCTTTCTTT,CASSAGILLTGREAFF
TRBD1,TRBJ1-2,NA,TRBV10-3,TGTGCCATCAGTGCACAGGGGGCCGGCTACACCTTC,CAISAQGAGYTF
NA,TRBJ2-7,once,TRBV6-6,TGTGCCAGCAGTTCAGTAGGGTACGAGCAGTACTTC,CASSSVGYEQYF
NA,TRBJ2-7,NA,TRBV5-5,TGTGCCAGCAGCTTGGGAGGGGGGGTTCCCCCTGAGCAGTACTTC,CASSLGGGVPPEQYF
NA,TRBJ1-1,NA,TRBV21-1,TGTGCCAGCAGCTCAAAGAACACTGAAGCTTTCTTT,CASSSKNTEAFF
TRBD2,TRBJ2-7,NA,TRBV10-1,TGCGCCAGCAGTGAGTCAAGGGGTAGCGGGAGTGGATACGAGCAGTACTTC,CASSESRGSGSGYEQYF
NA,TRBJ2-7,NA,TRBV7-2,TGTGCCAGCAGCCCCGAAAGACTACCCCCCTACGAGCAGTACTTC,CASSPERLPPYEQYF
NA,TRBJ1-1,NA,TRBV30,TGTGCCTGGGGAGGGGACACTGAAGCTTTCTTT,CAWGGDTEAFF
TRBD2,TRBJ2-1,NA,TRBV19,TGTGCCAGTAGAGCTAGCGGTCTAAGCTCCTACAATGAGCAGTTCTTC,CASRASGLSSYNEQFF
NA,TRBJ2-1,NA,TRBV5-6,TGTGCCAGCAGCTTGATAGCGGAGTACAATGAGCAGTTCTTC,CASSLIAEYNEQFF
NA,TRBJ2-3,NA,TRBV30,TGTGCCTGGAGTGGGACTACCTATCTCACAGATACGCAGTATTTT,CAWSGTTYLTDTQYF
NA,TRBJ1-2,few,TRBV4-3,TGCGCCAGCAGCGAGCAGATGGGAGGCTACACCTTC,CASSEQMGGYTF
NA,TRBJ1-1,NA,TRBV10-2,TGCGCCAGCAGTGAGGTAGAAGGCCTTCCCAGTGAACACTCTGAAGCTTTCTTT,CASSEVEGLPSEHSEAFF
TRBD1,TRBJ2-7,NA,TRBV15,TGTGCCACCAGCTCCCGTTCCCCCGGGACAGGGGTCTACGAGCAGTACTTC,CATSSRSPGTGVYEQYF
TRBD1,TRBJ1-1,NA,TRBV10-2,TGCGCCAGCACCGGACAGGAGAACACTGAAGCTTTCTTT,CASTGQENTEAFF
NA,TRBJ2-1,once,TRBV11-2,TGTGCCAGCAGCTTAGTGGGCCGGGTCAGCTCCTACAATGAGCAGTTCTTC,CASSLVGRVSSYNEQFF
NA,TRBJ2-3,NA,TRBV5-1,TGCGCCAGCAGCCCGGGGGTCACAGATACGCAGTATTTT,CASSPGVTDTQYF
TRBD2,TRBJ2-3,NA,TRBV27,TGTGCCAGCAGTCTACGACAGGCTCCTAGCGGGGTGAGCACAGATACGCAGTATTTT,CASSLRQAPSGVSTDTQYF
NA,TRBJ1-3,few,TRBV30,TGTGCCTGGAGTGTCTTAGGAAACACCATATATTTT,CAWSVLGNTIYF
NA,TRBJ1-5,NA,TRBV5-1,TGCGCCAGCAGCTACGACTCAAGGGACAATCAGCCCCAGCATTTT,CASSYDSRDNQPQHF
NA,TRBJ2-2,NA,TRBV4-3,TGCGCCAGCAGCCTTCAGGGGCAGGAGCTGTTTTTT,CASSLQGQELFF
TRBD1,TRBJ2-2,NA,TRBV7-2,TGTGCCAGCAGTTCCGGGACAGTTTCCGGGGAGCTGTTTTTT,CASSSGTVSGELFF
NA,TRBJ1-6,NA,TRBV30,TGTGCCTGGAGCCTTCAGGGCTCACCCCTCCACTTT,CAWSLQGSPLHF
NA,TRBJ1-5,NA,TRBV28,TGTGCCAGCAACCCGGGGGGGTCGAGGCAGCCCCAGCATTTT,CASNPGGSRQPQHF
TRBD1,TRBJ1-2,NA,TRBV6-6,TGTGCCAGCAGTTCCTCACCTCGGACAGGGACGGTCGGCTACACCTTC,CASSSSPRTGTVGYTF
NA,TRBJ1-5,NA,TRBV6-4,TGTGCCAGCAGACCCCAACCGGGGAGCAATCAGCCCCAGCATTTT,CASRPQPGSNQPQHF
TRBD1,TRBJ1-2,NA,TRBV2,TGTGCCAGCAGTCCCGGGACAGGGTCAGGAAACTATGGCTACACCTTC,CASSPGTGSGNYGYTF
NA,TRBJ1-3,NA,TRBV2,TGTGCCAGCAGTGAGGCCTCTGGAAACACCATATATTTT,CASSEASGNTIYF
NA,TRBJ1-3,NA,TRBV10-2,TGCGCCAGCAGTCCACACAGACAGAATACTGGAAACACCATATATTTT,CASSPHRQNTGNTIYF
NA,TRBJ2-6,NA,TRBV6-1,TGTGCCAGCAGGGACAAAGGAGAGGCCAACGTCCTGACTTTC,CASRDKGEANVLTF
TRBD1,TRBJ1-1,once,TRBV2,TGTGCCAGCAGGGACGGGACAGGGGGCTGGCGTGACACTGAAGCTTTCTTT,CASRDGTGGWRDTEAFF
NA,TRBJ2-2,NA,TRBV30,TGTGCCTGGAGAAGATCGGCGGGAAAGGTGGCGAACACCGGGGAGCTGTTTTTT,CAWRRSAGKVANTGELFF
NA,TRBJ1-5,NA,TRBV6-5,TGTGCCAGCAGCCGGGACGGATATCAGCCCCAGCATTTT,CASSRDGYQPQHF
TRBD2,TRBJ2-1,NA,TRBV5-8,TGTGCCAGCAGCTGGGGGACTAGCGGGATTTACAATGAGCAGTTCTTC,CASSWGTSGIYNEQFF
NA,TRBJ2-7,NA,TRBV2,TGTGCCAGCAGTAAGAACAGGGCTGGGGGAGCCTACGAGCAGTACTTC,CASSKNRAGGAYEQYF
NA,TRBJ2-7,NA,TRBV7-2,TGTGCCAGCAGTAGGGGTGGGTACGAGCAGTACTTC,CASSRGGYEQYF
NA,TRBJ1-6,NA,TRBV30,TGTGCCTCCGCGCCGGGCCTGGAGACACCCCTCCACTTT,CASAPGLETPLHF
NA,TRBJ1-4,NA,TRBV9,TGTGCCAGCAGCGTAGCACTTTTCGGGGAAAAACTGTTTTTT,CASSVALFGEKLFF
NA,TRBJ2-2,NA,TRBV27,TGTGCCAGCAGTTTATCGCACACCGGGGAGCTGTTTTTT,CASSLSHTGELFF